This TCR beta chain originates from a study of cytomegalovirus exposure and HLA in healthy donors. Between the trimmed V and J ends, which lost 6 bases and 3 bases, there was a span of 7 bases. CDR1 is SNHLY, CDR2 FYNNEI, per germline. The CDR3 covers 12 residues. PCR used 60 Vbeta primers and 13 Jbeta primers. Profiling relied on immunoSEQ multiplex PCR, and the TCRdb table lists in-frame clones only, not all of them. The data hold 200,000 to 300,000 clones, with 84% observed a single time. The clonotype comes from a woman aged 40 to 50 in good health and CMV-seropositive. Sequenced: PBMCs. V is TRBV2 and J is TRBJ2-3, with D uncertain. The CDR3 DNA reads as TGTGCCAGCAGCGCCACTACAGATACGCAGTATTTT. Translation: CASSATTDTQYF. Supplemented by reference TRBV2 and TRBJ2-3, the full variable domain reads EPEVTQTPSHQVTQMGQEVILRCVPISNHLYFYWYRQILGQKVEFLVSFYNNEISEKSEIFDDQFSVERPDGSNFTLKIRSTKLEDSAMYFCASSATTDTQYFGPGTRLTVL.